This T cell receptor beta chain was profiled in a study of identical twins. Every sampled donor was Caucasian and healthy. TCRdb itself ran the 5' RACE reads through MiXCR, one entry per CDR3 protein. The sample lists approximately 240,000 distinct CDR3 sequences, more than 12% occurring once. Trimming took 2 bases from V and 4 from J, leaving 8 bases between them. The CDR3 is 13 amino acids. This clonotype was seen a handful of times. Its target is not known. Regarding the study as a whole: The study found that models underestimated out-of-frame TCR alpha sharing in monozygotic twins. Fewer insertions characterized abundant cord blood beta clonotypes, whereas memory repertoires showed none.

V gene TRBV12-3 or TRBV12-4 combines with J gene TRBJ1-2; no clear D gene. The clonotype originates from a woman between 18 and 29 years old in good health. Sequenced material: memory (CD45RO+) T cells sorted from blood. The CDR3 nucleotides read TGTGCCAGCAGTTTAAACTCGCGCTATGGCTACACCTTC. Its translation is CASSLNSRYGYTF.